The rows below give T cell receptor beta chains drawn from one sample of a study of cytomegalovirus exposure and HLA in healthy donors. Assay: immunoSEQ multiplex PCR; the TCRdb copy retains only in-frame clones and omits some. The sample consists of about 150,000 clones, 82% of them appearing once. The specimen sequenced was PBMCs. Every receptor here comes from a woman in her forties or fifties in good health and CMV-seropositive. Both conserved end residues are part of each CDR3. D genes are given only for firm matches. Part of the rows lack a size; the others show once, few, many or a class for expanded clones.

>TRBJ1-1|.|.|TRBV9
TGTGCCAGCAGCGAGGGAGGAGGGACTTTCGCTTTCTTT
CASSEGGGTFAFF
>TRBJ2-1|.|.|TRBV7-6
TGTGCCAGCAGCTTAGCAGGGACATGGAATGAGCAGTTCTTC
CASSLAGTWNEQFF
>TRBJ2-2|.|TRBD1|TRBV7-3
TGTGCCAGCAGCCAAAGGGGACAGGCTAACGGGGAGCTGTTTTTT
CASSQRGQANGELFF
>TRBJ2-7|.|TRBD1|TRBV11-2
TGTGCCAGCAGCTCCTACAGGGGGAGCTCCTACGAGCAGTACTTC
CASSSYRGSSYEQYF
>TRBJ1-2|.|.|TRBV7-3
TGTGCCAGCAGCTTAAAAGGAGGAATAAACTATGGCTACACCTTC
CASSLKGGINYGYTF
>TRBJ2-2|.|.|TRBV5-8
TGTGCCAGCAGCTGGAGGGGAACCGGGGAGCTGTTTTTT
CASSWRGTGELFF
>TRBJ1-4|.|TRBD1|TRBV5-6
TGTGCCAGCAGCTTTGGGACAGGGACTGAAAAACTGTTTTTT
CASSFGTGTEKLFF
>TRBJ2-5|.|.|TRBV18
TGTGCCAGCTCACCACTCCGGGGGCAAGAGACCCAGTACTTC
CASSPLRGQETQYF
>TRBJ2-3|.|TRBD2|TRBV28
TGTGCCAGCAGTTCCGCGGGGGGTCGGGATACGCAGTATTTT
CASSSAGGRDTQYF
>TRBJ2-7|.|TRBD2|TRBV5-1
TGCGCCAGCAGCTTGGCCGGGGCTAGCGGGGGAATCTACGAGCAGTACTTC
CASSLAGASGGIYEQYF
>TRBJ1-4|.|TRBD1|TRBV5-6
TGTGCCAGCAGCTACTACAGGGGAGCGGAAGAAAAACTGTTTTTT
CASSYYRGAEEKLFF
>TRBJ2-7|.|.|TRBV11-2
TGTGCCAGCAGCTCCGGGGTGTACGAGCAGTACTTC
CASSSGVYEQYF
>TRBJ2-1|.|.|TRBV6-1
TGTGCCAGCGGACCCCGGGATACCTCCTACAATGAGCAGTTCTTC
CASGPRDTSYNEQFF
>TRBJ1-6|.|.|TRBV7-9
TGTTCCAGCAGCAAGGGGGAGGGGAATTCACCCCTCCACTTT
CSSSKGEGNSPLHF
>TRBJ1-6|.|.|TRBV19
TGTGCCAGTAGTGCGGACGGGGGATCACCCCTCCACTTT
CASSADGGSPLHF
>TRBJ2-7|.|.|TRBV13
TGTGCCAGCAGCTTACGCACCTACGAGCAGTACTTC
CASSLRTYEQYF
>TRBJ2-1|.|.|TRBV7-3
TGTGCCAGCAGCTCCCCAGGGGGGTCCAATGAGCAGTTCTTC
CASSSPGGSNEQFF
>TRBJ2-4|.|TRBD2|TRBV7-8
TGTGCCAGCAGCCTTAGCGGGGGGAAAAACATTCAGTACTTC
CASSLSGGKNIQYF
>TRBJ2-1|few|.|TRBV15
TGTGCCACCAGCAGAGATGGGGGCGGGGGCAACTCCTACAATGAGCAGTTCTTC
CATSRDGGGGNSYNEQFF
>TRBJ2-7|.|.|TRBV11-2
TGTGCCAGCAGCTTAGATATGGGCACCTACGAGCAGTACTTC
CASSLDMGTYEQYF
>TRBJ1-1|.|.|TRBV7-8
TGTGCCAGCAGGGATCAAGGGACTGCTTCTTACACTGAAGCTTTCTTT
CASRDQGTASYTEAFF
>TRBJ2-3|.|TRBD2|TRBV7-9
TGTGCCAGCAGCCGAATTAGCGGGGGAACAGATACGCAGTATTTT
CASSRISGGTDTQYF
>TRBJ1-2|few|.|TRBV11-2
TGTGCCAGCAGCTTACCGGGAAACTATGGCTACACCTTC
CASSLPGNYGYTF
>TRBJ2-2|.|TRBD1|TRBV18
TGTGCCAGCTCACCTTGGGCAACCGGGACAGGGGTCACCGGGGAGCTGTTTTTT
CASSPWATGTGVTGELFF
>TRBJ1-3|.|.|TRBV30
TGTGCCTGGAGCTATAGAGAAAGACTCTCTGGAAACACCATATATTTT
CAWSYRERLSGNTIYF
>TRBJ2-2|.|.|TRBV4-1
TGCGCCAGCGGGAGCGAGGGAGCGAACACCGGGGAGCTGTTTTTT
CASGSEGANTGELFF
>TRBJ2-3|.|TRBD1|TRBV5-4
TGTGCCAGCAGCTGGGGACAGCGCACAGATACGCAGTATTTT
CASSWGQRTDTQYF
>TRBJ1-3|.|.|TRBV2
TGTGCCAGCTTGCAACAGGCAAACTCTGGAAACACCATATATTTT
CASLQQANSGNTIYF
>TRBJ2-1|.|.|TRBV4-1
TGCGCCAGCAGCCAAGATCTCAGCGGGTGGGTTCAAAATGAGCAGTTCTTC
CASSQDLSGWVQNEQFF
>TRBJ2-4|.|TRBD1|TRBV5-4
TGTGCCAGCAGCTTACAAACCGACAGGGGAAAAAACATTCAGTACTTC
CASSLQTDRGKNIQYF
>TRBJ1-1|.|.|TRBV5-1
TGCGCCAGCAGCTTGTTCAGGGTGGGAACTGAAGCTTTCTTT
CASSLFRVGTEAFF
>TRBJ2-7|.|.|TRBV11-2
TGTGCCAGCAGCTTATCACCGGGGTCCTCTACCGAGCAGTACTTC
CASSLSPGSSTEQYF
>TRBJ1-2|once|.|TRBV6-1
TGTGCCAGCAGTGATTTGGGGGGTATAGGTAATGGCTACACCTTC
CASSDLGGIGNGYTF
>TRBJ1-4|.|.|TRBV7-2
TGTGCCAGCAGCTTACTTCCTGTCGAAAAACTGTTTTTT
CASSLLPVEKLFF
>TRBJ2-3|.|TRBD2|TRBV5-1
TGCGCCAGCAGCTTGGGGGACATTAGACTAGCGGGGGGCAGGGCAGATACGCAGTATTTT
CASSLGDIRLAGGRADTQYF
>TRBJ1-6|.|TRBD1|TRBV19
TGTGCCAGTAGTATGGAGACAGGGTCATACTCCTATAATTCACCCCTCCACTTT
CASSMETGSYSYNSPLHF
>TRBJ2-7|.|.|TRBV6-5
TGTGCCAGCAGTCAGGGTAGCTCCTACGAGCAGTACTTC
CASSQGSSYEQYF
>TRBJ2-7|few|TRBD1|TRBV27
TGTGCCAGCAGTCACAGGGGATACGAGCAGTACTTC
CASSHRGYEQYF
>TRBJ1-1|few|.|TRBV6-6
TGTGCCAGCAGCCGGGAGTCGCGCACTGAAGCTTTCTTT
CASSRESRTEAFF
>TRBJ1-6|once|TRBD1|TRBV2
TGTGCCAGCAGGGTTTACAGGGGGATGGACTCCTATAATTCACCCCTCCACTTT
CASRVYRGMDSYNSPLHF
>TRBJ1-4|.|.|TRBV19
TGTGCCAGTAGTATGGGGGCGGGTAATGAAAAACTGTTTTTT
CASSMGAGNEKLFF
>TRBJ1-6|.|.|TRBV7-9
TGTGCCAGCAGCTTACCAGGGCGGCCCCTCCACTTT
CASSLPGRPLHF
>TRBJ1-4|.|TRBD1|TRBV27
TGTGCCAGCAGCTTCATCCCGCCGCCGGGACAGGGTAGTGAAAAACTGTTTTTT
CASSFIPPPGQGSEKLFF
>TRBJ2-3|few|.|TRBV5-8
TGTGCCAGCAGCTTGGACACCCTAACAGGGTCAGATACGCAGTATTTT
CASSLDTLTGSDTQYF
>TRBJ2-1|.|.|TRBV4-2
TGTGCCAGCAGCCAAGCACAGAGCTCCTACAATGAGCAGTTCTTC
CASSQAQSSYNEQFF
>TRBJ1-2|.|TRBD1|TRBV27
TGTGCCAGCAGCCGGGACAGAACTATCTATGGCTACACCTTC
CASSRDRTIYGYTF
>TRBJ1-5|.|TRBD1|TRBV6-1
TGTGCCAGCAGTGAAGTGACAGGGCGAAATCAGCCCCAGCATTTT
CASSEVTGRNQPQHF
>TRBJ2-3|few|TRBD1|TRBV29-1
TGCAGCGTTGAATTTGGGGACAGGGGCACAGATACGCAGTATTTT
CSVEFGDRGTDTQYF